These T cell receptor beta chains were read from a single sample in a study of shared clonotypes between healthy human individuals. Clones were sequenced by immunoSEQ multiplex PCR, and TCRdb holds only the in-frame ones, with some missing. The table records 2,500,000 or so clones, around nine tenths of them present only once. Sequenced sample: naive CD4+ T cells sorted from blood. The receptors here all came from a man aged 18-30 years in good health. Each CDR3 is given with its conserved first and last residue. Fields, in order: D gene, V gene, J gene, clone size, CDR3 protein, CDR3 DNA. A D gene is named only where the DNA matches it firmly. Not all rows give a size; the values are once, few, many and, for expanded clones, a class.

TRBD1,TRBV5-5,TRBJ2-5,.,CASGLRQGWETQYF,TGTGCCAGCGGACTTCGACAGGGCTGGGAGACCCAGTACTTC
TRBD2,TRBV7-8,TRBJ2-2,.,CASSQKLAGGPAGELFF,TGTGCCAGCAGCCAAAAACTAGCGGGAGGGCCCGCCGGGGAGCTGTTTTTT
.,TRBV5-1,TRBJ2-2,.,CASSPSNTGELFF,TGCGCCAGCAGCCCCTCGAACACCGGGGAGCTGTTTTTT
.,TRBV7-2,TRBJ2-3,.,CASSLEFTTPGGQYF,TGTGCCAGCAGCTTAGAATTTACGACCCCCGGGGGGCAGTATTTT
TRBD1,TRBV5-4,TRBJ1-6,.,CASSPQGANSPLHF,TGTGCCAGCAGCCCACAGGGGGCTAATTCACCCCTCCACTTT
.,TRBV6-1,TRBJ1-1,.,CASSERTVNTEAFF,TGTGCCAGCAGTGAAAGGACAGTGAACACTGAAGCTTTCTTT
TRBD2,TRBV2,TRBJ2-7,once,CASRGGLAGGGEQYF,TGTGCCAGCAGGGGGGGACTAGCGGGAGGAGGTGAGCAGTACTTC
TRBD1,TRBV5-6,TRBJ1-2,.,CASGWDRGGYGYTF,TGTGCCAGCGGTTGGGACAGGGGGGGCTATGGCTACACCTTC
.,TRBV10-1,TRBJ1-1,.,CASAKGRSGWTEAFF,TGCGCCAGCGCGAAAGGTCGTTCTGGGTGGACTGAAGCTTTCTTT
.,TRBV4-3,TRBJ1-5,once,CASSPDSNQPQHF,TGCGCCAGCAGCCCGGACAGCAATCAGCCCCAGCATTTT
.,TRBV5-1,TRBJ2-5,.,CASSGGRGKVETQYF,TGCGCCAGCAGCGGAGGACGGGGGAAAGTAGAGACCCAGTACTTC
TRBD2,TRBV10-3,TRBJ2-1,.,CAIAPSGRSYNEQFF,TGTGCCATCGCCCCTAGCGGGAGGTCCTACAATGAGCAGTTCTTC
.,TRBV21-1,TRBJ1-6,once,CASSKEGTGKSYNSPLHF,TGTGCCAGCAGCAAAGAGGGGACAGGGAAATCCTATAATTCACCCCTCCACTTT
.,TRBV18,TRBJ2-2,.,CASSPGRAGELFF,TGTGCCAGCTCACCGGGCCGGGCCGGGGAGCTGTTTTTT
.,TRBV5-6,TRBJ1-1,.,CASSPGLLNTEAFF,TGTGCCAGCAGCCCGGGACTGTTGAACACTGAAGCTTTCTTT
.,TRBV7-2,TRBJ2-1,few,CASSLGGLRGEQFF,TGTGCCAGCAGCTTAGGCGGACTACGGGGAGAGCAGTTCTTC
TRBD2,TRBV29-1,TRBJ2-5,.,CSVGAGGQETQYF,TGCAGCGTCGGAGCGGGAGGCCAAGAGACCCAGTACTTC
TRBD1,TRBV11-2,TRBJ2-4,.,CASSLGQGNIQYF,TGTGCCAGCAGCTTAGGACAGGGGAACATTCAGTACTTC
.,TRBV6-4,TRBJ1-1,.,CASSEARNTEAFF,TGTGCCAGCAGTGAGGCAAGGAACACTGAAGCTTTCTTT
.,TRBV6-1,TRBJ1-2,few,CASSERNYGYTF,TGTGCCAGCAGTGAACGGAACTATGGCTACACCTTC
.,TRBV18,TRBJ2-2,.,CASSPVTQNTGELFF,TGTGCCAGCTCACCGGTCACACAAAACACCGGGGAGCTGTTTTTT
TRBD1,TRBV19,TRBJ1-5,.,CASSIVKADRASNQPQHF,TGTGCCAGTAGTATAGTGAAGGCGGACAGGGCCAGCAATCAGCCCCAGCATTTT
.,TRBV6-5,TRBJ2-2,once,CASSLGGGRYTGELFF,TGTGCCAGCAGTTTGGGGGGCGGGAGATACACCGGGGAGCTGTTTTTT
TRBD1,TRBV10-3,TRBJ1-2,.,CAINERMDRVKGGYTF,TGTGCCATCAACGAGCGTATGGACAGGGTAAAAGGTGGCTACACCTTC
.,TRBV28,TRBJ1-2,.,CASSPSPGSYGYTF,TGTGCCAGCAGTCCTTCACCAGGAAGCTATGGCTACACCTTC
TRBD2,TRBV9,TRBJ2-1,once,CASSPPQGAGEGGEQFF,TGTGCCAGCAGCCCTCCCCAAGGAGCGGGAGAGGGTGGTGAGCAGTTCTTC
TRBD1,TRBV2,TRBJ1-2,.,CASGPGQGGYGYTF,TGTGCCAGCGGCCCGGGACAGGGAGGCTATGGCTACACCTTC
TRBD1,TRBV19,TRBJ1-2,.,CASRVPPGQGKDGSYGYTF,TGTGCCAGTAGGGTACCTCCGGGACAGGGGAAGGATGGATCCTATGGCTACACCTTC
TRBD1,TRBV5-1,TRBJ2-5,.,CASSSTGGAETQYF,TGCGCCAGCAGCTCAACAGGGGGCGCAGAGACCCAGTACTTC
.,TRBV19,TRBJ2-3,.,CASARGDADTQYF,TGTGCCAGTGCACGGGGAGACGCAGATACGCAGTATTTT
.,TRBV28,TRBJ2-5,once,CASGPYRGQETQYF,TGTGCCAGCGGGCCTTATCGGGGGCAAGAGACCCAGTACTTC
.,TRBV28,TRBJ1-5,once,CASSSPQGNQPQHF,TGTGCCAGCAGTTCGCCTCAGGGAAATCAGCCCCAGCATTTT
.,TRBV6-1,TRBJ2-1,.,CASSEVLALVDEQFF,TGTGCCAGCAGTGAAGTACTAGCCCTCGTCGATGAGCAGTTCTTC
.,TRBV7-2,TRBJ1-3,.,CASSPQGWRTIYF,TGTGCCAGCAGCCCGCAGGGCTGGAGGACCATATATTTT
.,TRBV4-3,TRBJ2-7,.,CASWGAPDEQYF,TGCGCCAGCTGGGGGGCCCCCGACGAGCAGTACTTC
.,TRBV11-2,TRBJ2-1,.,CASSRTEFSYNEQFF,TGTGCCAGCAGTCGTACAGAATTCTCCTACAATGAGCAGTTCTTC
.,TRBV18,TRBJ2-7,.,CASSPGSLSSYEQYF,TGTGCCAGCTCACCCGGCAGTTTAAGCTCCTACGAGCAGTACTTC
.,TRBV6-5,TRBJ2-5,.,CASSLTHVRETQYF,TGTGCCAGCAGTTTAACACATGTCAGAGAGACCCAGTACTTC
.,TRBV5-1,TRBJ2-7,.,CASSPVAFREQYF,TGCGCCAGCAGCCCCGTCGCCTTTAGGGAGCAGTACTTC
TRBD2,TRBV6-5,TRBJ2-7,.,CASSYSGTSGLYEQYF,TGTGCCAGCAGTTACTCAGGGACTAGCGGTCTTTACGAGCAGTACTTC
TRBD2,TRBV5-1,TRBJ2-3,.,CASSTGLAGSTDTQYF,TGCGCCAGCAGCACCGGACTAGCGGGATCCACAGATACGCAGTATTTT
.,TRBV18,TRBJ2-3,.,CASSPPGGGSTDTQYF,TGTGCCAGCTCACCACCGGGGGGAGGAAGCACAGATACGCAGTATTTT
.,TRBV2,TRBJ1-3,.,CASSDPGAGNTIYF,TGTGCCAGCAGTGACCCGGGAGCGGGAAACACCATATATTTT
.,TRBV4-1,TRBJ2-7,.,CASSRLQGDEQYF,TGCGCCAGCAGCCGGTTACAGGGAGACGAGCAGTACTTC
.,TRBV5-1,TRBJ1-2,.,CASSGSYREGYGYTF,TGCGCCAGCAGCGGATCCTACAGGGAAGGGTATGGCTACACCTTC
TRBD1,TRBV7-6,TRBJ2-5,.,CASRQGETQYF,TGTGCCAGTAGACAGGGGGAGACCCAGTACTTC
.,TRBV5-1,TRBJ1-2,.,CASSLVPGDQDGYTF,TGCGCCAGCAGCTTGGTTCCAGGGGACCAAGATGGCTACACCTTC
TRBD1,TRBV5-6,TRBJ1-6,.,CASSRGQVSSYNSPLHF,TGTGCCAGCAGCAGGGGACAGGTCAGCTCCTATAATTCACCCCTCCACTTT
TRBD2,TRBV5-1,TRBJ2-2,few,CASSLAGENTGELFF,TGCGCCAGCAGCTTAGCGGGAGAGAACACCGGGGAGCTGTTTTTT
.,TRBV2,TRBJ2-1,.,CASSGYNEQFF,TGTGCCAGCAGTGGATATAACGAGCAGTTCTTC
.,TRBV5-1,TRBJ1-4,.,CASSPDVVGNEKLFF,TGCGCCAGCAGCCCCGACGTCGTTGGGAATGAAAAACTGTTTTTT
.,TRBV6-5,TRBJ1-1,.,CASSFRTVRNTEAFF,TGTGCCAGCAGTTTCCGGACAGTAAGGAACACTGAAGCTTTCTTT
.,TRBV5-1,TRBJ2-7,.,CASSLGGYEQYF,TGCGCCAGCAGCTTGGGAGGGTACGAGCAGTACTTC
TRBD2,TRBV6-6,TRBJ2-5,.,CASRRTERGQETQYF,TGTGCCAGCAGACGCACTGAGCGGGGCCAAGAGACCCAGTACTTC
.,TRBV5-1,TRBJ2-3,.,CASSWGLGPDTQYF,TGCGCCAGCAGCTGGGGTCTGGGTCCAGATACGCAGTATTTT
.,TRBV4-1,TRBJ1-5,.,CASSQVIEGGQPQHF,TGCGCCAGCAGCCAAGTAATCGAGGGAGGTCAGCCCCAGCATTTT
TRBD2,TRBV11-2,TRBJ2-7,.,CASSLELAGTYEQYF,TGTGCCAGCAGCTTAGAACTAGCGGGGACATACGAGCAGTACTTC
.,TRBV19,TRBJ2-4,.,CASSIGTELNIQYF,TGTGCCAGTAGTATAGGGACAGAATTAAACATTCAGTACTTC
TRBD1,TRBV7-8,TRBJ2-7,.,CASSYTGDYEQYF,TGTGCCAGCAGCTACACAGGGGATTACGAGCAGTACTTC